The rows below give T cell receptor beta chains drawn from one sample of a study of T-cell reconstitution after alpha-beta-depleted transplantation in children. Using its own MiXCR run on the PCR reads, TCRdb lists one record per CDR3 protein. The repertoire has 490,000 or so distinct CDR3 sequences, approximately 12% of them found once; the top ten carry about 5.4%. Sequences were derived from PBMCs from the stem cell graft donor, sampled from the stem cell graft. These receptors all come from a human donor who donated a stem cell graft to a child with combined immunodeficiency. The CDR3 runs from the conserved cysteine through the conserved F or W. The D gene is left open where the match is weak. The size of a clone is reported for some rows only, either as once, few or many, or as a class for expanded clones.

TRBD2 | - | TRBJ2-2 | TRBV30 | 14 | CAWAPGLGTGELFF | TGTGCCTGGGCCCCGGGACTAGGTACCGGGGAGCTGTTTTTT
- | - | TRBJ2-2 | TRBV27 | 13 | CASSLVGSGELFF | TGTGCCAGCAGTTTAGTGGGGTCAGGGGAGCTGTTTTTT
- | few | TRBJ2-7 | TRBV10-3 | 15 | CAISESNRESDEQYF | TGTGCCATCAGTGAATCGAATCGTGAATCGGACGAGCAGTACTTC
TRBD1 | - | TRBJ2-3 | TRBV5-1 | 15 | CASSSDRGLADTQYF | TGCGCCAGCAGCTCCGACAGGGGGCTGGCAGATACGCAGTATTTT
- | few | TRBJ2-1 | TRBV6-5 | 16 | CASSYAPRGLYNEQFF | TGTGCCAGCAGTTACGCCCCTCGCGGGTTATACAATGAGCAGTTCTTC
- | few | TRBJ2-1 | TRBV4-1 | 14 | CASSPQVIWGAGIF | -
TRBD1 | - | TRBJ2-7 | TRBV20-1 | 16 | CSAILPSRGLSYEQYF | TGCAGTGCTATCCTCCCCTCCAGGGGGCTGTCGTACGAGCAGTACTTC
- | - | TRBJ2-1 | TRBV15 | 14 | CATSYQTSYNEQFF | TGTGCCACCAGCTATCAGACCTCCTACAATGAGCAGTTCTTC
- | many | TRBJ1-3 | TRBV29-1 | 13 | CSVATVLGNTIYF | TGCAGCGTCGCGACTGTCCTCGGAAACACCATATATTTT
TRBD1 | - | TRBJ2-1 | TRBV7-6 | 19 | CASSSRARSGQGPLNEQFF | TGTGCCAGCAGCTCGAGGGCTAGGTCGGGACAGGGGCCTCTAAATGAGCAGTTCTTC
TRBD2 | few | TRBJ2-1 | TRBV4-3 | 16 | CASSQDRGLVPDEQFF | TGCGCCAGCAGCCAAGATCGGGGACTAGTTCCCGATGAGCAGTTCTTC
TRBD1 | - | TRBJ1-1 | TRBV19 | 15 | CASSIEGQGRTEAFF | TGTGCCAGTAGTATTGAGGGACAGGGGAGGACTGAAGCTTTCTTT
- | many | TRBJ2-1 | TRBV12-3/TRBV12-4 | 14 | CASSPGTIYNEQFF | TGTGCCAGCAGTCCCGGGACGATATACAATGAGCAGTTCTTC